This T cell receptor beta chain was observed in a study of blood T cell repertoires in COVID-19. CDR3 size: 16 residues. V shed 0 bases, J shed 6 bases, and the junction held 7 bases outside the gene matches. Germline V gene sequence: CDR1 SGHVS, CDR2 FNYEAQ. Assay: immunoSEQ multiplex PCR; the TCRdb copy retains only in-frame clones and omits some. Seen here are around 240,000 clones, approximately 83% observed once, and the top ten hold 1.5% to 2%. Sequenced: PBMCs or T cells enriched from blood (not recorded which). V usage is TRBV7-6 and J usage is TRBJ2-3; the match to TRBD2 covers 9 bases. The TCR originated in a woman aged 45-59 years who had recovered from COVID-19. CDR3 sequence reads: CASSLAVAGGPDTQYF. CDR3 sequence (DNA): TGTGCCAGCAGCTTAGCGGTGGCGGGAGGGCCGGATACGCAGTATTTT.